A selection of T cell receptor beta chains follows, all from one sample in a study of cytomegalovirus exposure and HLA in healthy donors. Some clones are missing from TCRdb's copy, which holds only in-frame ones; the method was immunoSEQ multiplex PCR. Of roughly 75,000 clones listed, 84% were seen once; the top ten hold 18%. The specimen was PBMCs. These receptors originate from a man aged 65-85 years in good health and CMV-seropositive. The CDR3 runs from the conserved cysteine through the conserved F or W. The order of the fields is V gene, J gene, CDR3 protein.

V gene: TRBV30
J gene: TRBJ1-1
CDR3 protein: CAWKSLQGGGKTEAFF

V gene: TRBV10-3
J gene: TRBJ2-7
CDR3 protein: CAISDPGLAGSYEQYF

V gene: TRBV7-8
J gene: TRBJ1-6
CDR3 protein: CASSSREGHNSPLHF

V gene: TRBV5-8
J gene: TRBJ1-1
CDR3 protein: CASSLGEGTEAFF

V gene: TRBV5-8
J gene: TRBJ2-7
CDR3 protein: CASSLFTGTGNHEQYF

V gene: TRBV7-2
J gene: TRBJ2-2
CDR3 protein: CASSLSPLTSGTGELFF

V gene: TRBV9
J gene: TRBJ2-1
CDR3 protein: CASSVGGKGPLF

V gene: TRBV11-2
J gene: TRBJ1-2
CDR3 protein: CASSSFYGYTF

V gene: TRBV11-3
J gene: TRBJ2-5
CDR3 protein: CASSQHEGHLQETQYF

V gene: TRBV19
J gene: TRBJ1-4
CDR3 protein: CASSPWTGGGEKLFF

V gene: TRBV18
J gene: TRBJ2-3
CDR3 protein: CASSPGQGSTDTQYF

V gene: TRBV6-6
J gene: TRBJ2-1
CDR3 protein: CASRPGGYNEQFF

V gene: TRBV5-4
J gene: TRBJ1-2
CDR3 protein: CASTSKPYPSYTF

V gene: TRBV6-5
J gene: TRBJ1-1
CDR3 protein: CASSTQGAGNTEAFF

V gene: TRBV5-1
J gene: TRBJ2-1
CDR3 protein: CASSPPGLVINEQFF

V gene: TRBV5-1
J gene: TRBJ1-4
CDR3 protein: CASSQDRGPIEKLFF

V gene: TRBV5-1
J gene: TRBJ1-4
CDR3 protein: CASSLSAFNEKLFF

V gene: TRBV7-3
J gene: TRBJ2-1
CDR3 protein: CASGQGVNNEQFF

V gene: TRBV5-4
J gene: TRBJ1-6
CDR3 protein: CASSSTGRLDNSPLHF

V gene: TRBV7-9
J gene: TRBJ2-2
CDR3 protein: CASRPRQNTGELFF

V gene: TRBV10-3
J gene: TRBJ2-3
CDR3 protein: CAYGVGGGLGTDTQYF

V gene: TRBV19
J gene: TRBJ1-1
CDR3 protein: CATSGHDSMNTEAFF

V gene: TRBV4-1
J gene: TRBJ2-1
CDR3 protein: CASSQEPAGPSEQFF

V gene: TRBV5-6
J gene: TRBJ1-1
CDR3 protein: CASSTPMGGTTEAFF

V gene: TRBV2
J gene: TRBJ2-5
CDR3 protein: CASSKDRVEGTQYF

V gene: TRBV27
J gene: TRBJ1-3
CDR3 protein: CASSSPGAGNTIYF

V gene: TRBV5-1
J gene: TRBJ1-2
CDR3 protein: CASSWGAGGQGAYGYTF

V gene: TRBV5-6
J gene: TRBJ2-3
CDR3 protein: CASSANRGDTQYF

V gene: TRBV6-5
J gene: TRBJ2-7
CDR3 protein: CASSYSYWDRDEQYF

V gene: TRBV5-1
J gene: TRBJ2-1
CDR3 protein: CASSVLAYNEQFF

V gene: TRBV2
J gene: TRBJ2-7
CDR3 protein: CASFEYTGLPYEQYF

V gene: TRBV5-4
J gene: TRBJ2-2
CDR3 protein: CASSSAGTSRVTGELFF

V gene: TRBV5-1
J gene: TRBJ2-1
CDR3 protein: CASSLPRPLSSYNEQFF

V gene: TRBV10-3
J gene: TRBJ1-5
CDR3 protein: CAISESGQGTAQPQHF

V gene: TRBV5-1
J gene: TRBJ2-1
CDR3 protein: CASSVSGNEQFF

V gene: TRBV29-1
J gene: TRBJ1-1
CDR3 protein: CSVQAGGVRTEAFF

V gene: TRBV27
J gene: TRBJ1-5
CDR3 protein: CASRPPGGNQPQHF

V gene: TRBV5-4
J gene: TRBJ1-3
CDR3 protein: CASSFGTAGNTIYF

V gene: TRBV15
J gene: TRBJ2-5
CDR3 protein: CATSRGWTSGRLVETQYF

V gene: TRBV6-5
J gene: TRBJ1-5
CDR3 protein: CASSYSNSGNQPQHF

V gene: TRBV6-1
J gene: TRBJ1-2
CDR3 protein: CASRRDGTVLYGYTF

V gene: TRBV5-8
J gene: TRBJ1-2
CDR3 protein: CASSRTGPDYGYTF

V gene: TRBV6-1
J gene: TRBJ1-3
CDR3 protein: CASSGGRGNTIYF

V gene: TRBV11-2
J gene: TRBJ2-7
CDR3 protein: CASSRTPLTYEQYF

V gene: TRBV7-8
J gene: TRBJ1-5
CDR3 protein: CASSRGTGILDQPQHF

V gene: TRBV2
J gene: TRBJ1-1
CDR3 protein: CASSLGQSKNTEAFF

V gene: TRBV6-5
J gene: TRBJ2-1
CDR3 protein: CASRPTGSSYNEQFF

V gene: TRBV7-2
J gene: TRBJ2-3
CDR3 protein: CASSLGGGAPSTQYF

V gene: TRBV4-1
J gene: TRBJ2-3
CDR3 protein: CASSQVLGARADTQYF

V gene: TRBV11-1
J gene: TRBJ2-7
CDR3 protein: CASSLNQGDYEQYF

V gene: TRBV25-1
J gene: TRBJ2-3
CDR3 protein: CASSELGGSTDTQYF

V gene: TRBV2
J gene: TRBJ2-1
CDR3 protein: CASRGGQGAFRSSYNEQFF

V gene: TRBV7-3
J gene: TRBJ2-2
CDR3 protein: CASSFGVTGELFF

V gene: TRBV9
J gene: TRBJ1-1
CDR3 protein: CASSVVQNTEAFF

V gene: TRBV7-6
J gene: TRBJ2-7
CDR3 protein: CASSLRTSGNYEQYF